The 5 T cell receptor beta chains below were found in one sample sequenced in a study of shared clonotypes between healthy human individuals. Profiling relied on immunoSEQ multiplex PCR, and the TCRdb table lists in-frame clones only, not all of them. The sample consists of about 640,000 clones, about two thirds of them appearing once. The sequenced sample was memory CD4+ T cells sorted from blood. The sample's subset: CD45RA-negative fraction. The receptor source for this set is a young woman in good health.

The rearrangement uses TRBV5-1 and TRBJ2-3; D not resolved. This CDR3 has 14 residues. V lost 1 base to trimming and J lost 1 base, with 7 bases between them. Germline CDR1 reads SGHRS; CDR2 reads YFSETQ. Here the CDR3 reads CASSLSQGTDTQYF. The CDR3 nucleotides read TGCGCCAGCAGCTTGTCGCAGGGCACAGATACGCAGTATTTT.

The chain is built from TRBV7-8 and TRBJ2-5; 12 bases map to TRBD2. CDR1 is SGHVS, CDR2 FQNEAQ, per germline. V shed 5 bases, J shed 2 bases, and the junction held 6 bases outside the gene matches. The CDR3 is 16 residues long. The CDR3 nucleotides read TGTGCCAGCAGCCAATACGGACTAGCGGGACAAGAGACCCAGTACTTC. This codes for CASSQYGLAGQETQYF.

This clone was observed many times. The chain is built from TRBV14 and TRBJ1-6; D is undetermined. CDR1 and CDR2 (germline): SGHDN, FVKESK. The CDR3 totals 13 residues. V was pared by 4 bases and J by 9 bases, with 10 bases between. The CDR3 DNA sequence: TGTGCCAGCAGCCCTAGGGAGTCTTCACCCCTCCACTTT. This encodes CASSPRESSPLHF. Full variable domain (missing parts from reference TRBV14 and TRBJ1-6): EAGVTQFPSHSVIEKGQTVTLRCDPISGHDNLYWYRRVMGKEIKFLLHFVKESKQDESGMPNNRFLAERTGGTYSTLKVQPAELEDSGVYFCASSPRESSPLHFGNGTRLTVT.

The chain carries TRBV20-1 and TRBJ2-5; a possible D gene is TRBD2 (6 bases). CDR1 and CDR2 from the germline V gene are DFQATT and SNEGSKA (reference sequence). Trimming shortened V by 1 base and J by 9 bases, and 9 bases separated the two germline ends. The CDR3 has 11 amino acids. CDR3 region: CSARVPGAQYF. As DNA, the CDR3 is TGCAGTGCTAGAGTTCCGGGAGCCCAGTACTTC.

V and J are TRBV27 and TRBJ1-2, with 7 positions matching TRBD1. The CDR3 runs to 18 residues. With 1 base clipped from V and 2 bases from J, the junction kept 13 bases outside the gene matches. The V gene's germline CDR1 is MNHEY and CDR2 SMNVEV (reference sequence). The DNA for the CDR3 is TGTGCCAGCAGTTTATATGCCCCCCGGACAGGCAAGAACTATGGCTACACCTTC. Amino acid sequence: CASSLYAPRTGKNYGYTF.